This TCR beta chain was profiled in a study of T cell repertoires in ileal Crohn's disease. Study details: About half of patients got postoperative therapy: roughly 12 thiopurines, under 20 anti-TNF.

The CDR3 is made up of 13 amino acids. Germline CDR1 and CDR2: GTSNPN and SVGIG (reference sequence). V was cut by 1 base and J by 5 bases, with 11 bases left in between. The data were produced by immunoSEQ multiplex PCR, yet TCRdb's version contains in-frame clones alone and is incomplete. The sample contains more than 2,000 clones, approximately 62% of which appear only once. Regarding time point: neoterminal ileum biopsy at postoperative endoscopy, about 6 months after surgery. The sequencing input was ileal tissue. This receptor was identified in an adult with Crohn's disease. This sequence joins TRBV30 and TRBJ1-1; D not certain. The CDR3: CAWSATRGTEAFF. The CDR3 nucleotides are TGTGCCTGGAGTGCGACAAGAGGGACTGAAGCTTTCTTT.